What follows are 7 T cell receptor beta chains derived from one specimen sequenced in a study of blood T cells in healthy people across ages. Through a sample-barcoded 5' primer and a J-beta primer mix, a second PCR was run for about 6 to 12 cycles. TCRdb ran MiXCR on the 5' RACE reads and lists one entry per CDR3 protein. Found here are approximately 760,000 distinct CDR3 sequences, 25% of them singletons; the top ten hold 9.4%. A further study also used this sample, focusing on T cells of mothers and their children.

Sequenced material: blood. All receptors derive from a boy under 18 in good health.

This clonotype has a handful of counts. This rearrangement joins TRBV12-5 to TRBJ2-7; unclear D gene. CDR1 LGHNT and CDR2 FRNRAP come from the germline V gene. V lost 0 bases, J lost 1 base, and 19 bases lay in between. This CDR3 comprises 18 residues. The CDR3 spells CASGLVLGDLSDSYEQYF. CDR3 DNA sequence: TGTGCTAGTGGTTTGGTACTCGGAGACCTCTCAGATTCCTACGAGCAGTACTTC.

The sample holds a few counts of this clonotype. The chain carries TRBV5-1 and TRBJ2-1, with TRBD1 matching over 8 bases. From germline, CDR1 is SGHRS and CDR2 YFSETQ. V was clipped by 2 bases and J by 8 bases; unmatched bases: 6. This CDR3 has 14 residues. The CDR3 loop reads CASSFGQGLDEQFF. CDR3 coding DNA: TGCGCCAGCAGCTTTGGACAGGGACTGGATGAGCAGTTCTTC.

CDR3 in amino acids: CASRRGTGSYEQYF. The CDR3 coding sequence is TGCGCCAGCAGGCGCGGGACTGGCTCCTACGAGCAGTACTTC. The gene calls are TRBV5-1 and TRBJ2-7; D possibly corresponds to TRBD2 (6 bases). Germline values: CDR1 SGHRS, CDR2 YFSETQ. The CDR3 runs to 14 residues. Between the trimmed V and J ends, which lost 5 bases and 0 bases, there was a span of 12 bases. Complete variable domain (other parts from reference TRBV5-1 and TRBJ2-7): KAGVTQTPRYLIKTRGQQVTLSCSPISGHRSVSWYQQTPGQGLQFLFEYFSETQRNKGNFPGRFSGRQFSNSRSEMNVSTLELGDSALYLCASRRGTGSYEQYFGPGTRLTVT.

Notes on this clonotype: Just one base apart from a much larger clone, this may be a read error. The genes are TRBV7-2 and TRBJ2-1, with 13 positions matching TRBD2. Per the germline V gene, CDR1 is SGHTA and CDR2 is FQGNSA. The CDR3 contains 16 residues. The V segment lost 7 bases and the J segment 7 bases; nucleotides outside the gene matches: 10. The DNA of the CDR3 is TGTGCCAGCAAGCAGACTAGCGGGAGGAGTGCGAATGAGCAGTTCTTC. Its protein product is CASKQTSGRSANEQFF.

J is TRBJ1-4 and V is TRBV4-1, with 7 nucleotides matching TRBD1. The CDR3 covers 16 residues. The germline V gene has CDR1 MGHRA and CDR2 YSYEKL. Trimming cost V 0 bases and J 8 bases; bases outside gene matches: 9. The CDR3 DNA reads TGCGCCAGCAGCCAAGAACACACAGGGGAAGGAGAAAAACTGTTTTTT. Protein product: CASSQEHTGEGEKLFF.

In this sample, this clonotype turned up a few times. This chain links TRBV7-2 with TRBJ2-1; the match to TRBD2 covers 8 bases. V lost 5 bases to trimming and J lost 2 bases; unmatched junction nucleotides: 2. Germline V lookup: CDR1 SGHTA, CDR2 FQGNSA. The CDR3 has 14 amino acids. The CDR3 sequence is CASSTGLAYNEQFF. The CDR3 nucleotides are TGTGCCAGCAGCACGGGACTAGCCTACAATGAGCAGTTCTTC.

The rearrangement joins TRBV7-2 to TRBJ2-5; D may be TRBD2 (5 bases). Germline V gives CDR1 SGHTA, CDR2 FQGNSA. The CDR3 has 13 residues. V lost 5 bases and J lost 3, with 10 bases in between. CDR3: CASSGGTEETQYF. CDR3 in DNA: TGTGCCAGCAGCGGAGGTACAGAAGAGACCCAGTACTTC.